The entry below gives a single TCR beta chain sequence along with its context. This record belongs to a study of technical replicates of blood from a few donors. Data came from immunoSEQ multiplex PCR; TCRdb stores just in-frame clones and leaves some out. The data show tens of thousands of clones, around 94% seen once. CDR3 length: 14 amino acids. V was pared by 0 bases and J by 1 base, with 10 bases between. Per germline, CDR1 GTSNPN and CDR2 SVGIG (reference sequence). The chain links TRBV30 to TRBJ2-7; D perhaps matches TRBD1 (6 bases). The clonotype was recovered from a human donor in good health. Source material: T cells isolated from PBMCs. CDR3 coding DNA: TGTGCCTGGAGTGTACTAGGACAGTCCTACGAGCAGTACTTC. This translates into CAWSVLGQSYEQYF.